This T cell receptor beta chain was sequenced during a study of regulatory T cells in long-lasting Graves disease. Findings and caveats of the study: With some 2,700 shared public clonotypes, persistent patients exceeded new patients, who shared about 1,000.

The authors built TCR beta libraries using iRepertoire HTBI primers and Arm-PCR of CDR3 regions. TCRdb used MiXCR to reprocess the multiplex PCR reads, holding one entry per CDR3 protein. Among around 430,000 distinct CDR3 sequences listed, 20% to 25% were seen once. The time point is: persistent/refractory GD, antithyroid drugs over 5 years with positive TRAb. Generation of the TCR library employed RNA extracted from PBMCs. Germline CDR1 reads MNHEY; CDR2 reads SMNVEV (reference sequence). This CDR3 contains 14 residues. Trimming cost V 3 bases and J 8 bases, with 17 bases left between them. Many counts were recorded for this clonotype. Its antigen is unidentified.

This sequence was found in a female donor with Graves disease. The chain has TRBV27 and TRBJ2-7, with TRBD2 as a possible D gene (6 bases). Source: peripheral blood mononuclear cells (PBMCs), taken when the disease was refractory, from a patient treated with antithyroid drugs. The CDR3 is CASSLVLGAGKQYF. CDR3 bases: TGTGCCAGCAGTTTGGTGTTAGGTGCGGGGAAGCAGTACTTC.